This T cell receptor beta chain originates from a study of patients and donors after allogeneic stem cell transplantation. TCRdb independently ran MiXCR on the RT-PCR reads; one entry per CDR3 protein. The sample has some 960,000 distinct CDR3 sequences; roughly 17% are singletons. Germline CDR1 and CDR2: SQVTM and ANQGSEA. V lost 4 bases and J lost 5; bases outside the gene matches: 4. The CDR3 loop spans 12 amino acids. This clonotype was counted only a few times. The chain couples TRBV29-1 to TRBJ2-7; 8 bases are shared with TRBD1. The TCR sequence derives from a human donor who was either an allogeneic HSCT recipient or a stem cell or donor lymphocyte infusion donor (not recorded which). It is not recorded whose cells these are; they may come from a transplant donor. The sequenced material came from blood, either unsorted or a sorted T cell fraction (not recorded which). For the CDR3, the DNA is TGCAGCGTTGGTCAGGGGGCCCACGAGCAGTACTTC. Protein sequence: CSVGQGAHEQYF.